The rows below give T cell receptor beta chains drawn from one sample of a study of T cell clonotyping in hematopoietic cell transplantation. The method was immunoSEQ multiplex PCR; TCRdb's version includes in-frame clones alone and lacks a portion of them. The table shows approximately 12,000 clones, with roughly 89% occurring only once. Sequences were derived from PBMCs, sampled 100 days after allogeneic stem cell transplant. The receptors were sampled from a female patient aged 55-70 years who had an allogeneic stem cell transplant from an unrelated donor, so the T cells may come from the graft donor. Some clones in this sample may be carry-over from other donors' samples. Both conserved end residues are part of each CDR3. A D gene is named only where the DNA matches it firmly. Clone size is not always given. Where it is, it says once, few, many or a class for expanded clones.

clone size,J gene,V gene,D gene,CDR3 protein,CDR3 DNA
NA,TRBJ1-1,TRBV7-9,TRBD1,CASSSGQGFTEAFF,TGTGCCAGCAGCTCAGGACAGGGTTTCACTGAAGCTTTCTTT
NA,TRBJ2-3,TRBV15,TRBD2,CATRDSGGGADTQYF,TGTGCCACCAGGGACTCGGGGGGAGGGGCAGATACGCAGTATTTT
NA,TRBJ2-7,TRBV7-9,NA,CASIGGYEQYF,TGTGCCAGCATAGGGGGCTACGAGCAGTACTTC
NA,TRBJ1-2,TRBV5-1,TRBD1,CASSWTGGDYGYTF,TGCGCCAGCAGCTGGACAGGGGGCGACTATGGCTACACCTTC
NA,TRBJ2-1,TRBV27,TRBD2,CASSPWTSGNNEQFF,TGTGCCAGCAGTCCCTGGACTAGCGGGAACAATGAGCAGTTCTTC
NA,TRBJ2-7,TRBV28,TRBD2,CASSPRFSGKTSYEQYF,TGTGCCAGCAGTCCACGATTTAGCGGGAAAACGTCCTACGAGCAGTACTTC
NA,TRBJ2-6,TRBV19,NA,CASIRSGANVLTF,TGTGCCAGTATTCGCTCTGGGGCCAACGTCCTGACTTTC
once,TRBJ2-7,TRBV11-1,NA,CASSRDNSYEQYF,TGTGCCAGCAGCCGGGACAACTCCTACGAGCAGTACTTC
NA,TRBJ2-7,TRBV5-1,TRBD2,CASSLAGTSGSLFEQYF,TGCGCCAGCAGCTTGGCCGGGACTAGCGGGAGTTTGTTCGAGCAGTACTTC
NA,TRBJ1-1,TRBV4-1,NA,CASSQAILVAGAFF,TGCGCCAGCAGCCAAGCTATTTTAGTTGCCGGAGCTTTCTTT
NA,TRBJ1-1,TRBV23-1,NA,CASSPYLEAFF,TGCGCCAGCAGTCCATACCTCGAAGCTTTCTTT
NA,TRBJ2-3,TRBV25-1,TRBD1,CASSGGQGSTDTQYF,TGTGCCAGCAGTGGAGGACAGGGGAGCACAGATACGCAGTATTTT
NA,TRBJ2-3,TRBV14,NA,CASSLRAPKDTQYF,TGTGCCAGCAGCCTCCGGGCCCCTAAAGATACGCAGTATTTT
NA,TRBJ1-1,TRBV5-4,TRBD1,CASSLLGQGVWNTEAFF,TGTGCCAGCAGCTTGTTGGGACAGGGTGTGTGGAACACTGAAGCTTTCTTT
once,TRBJ2-1,TRBV2,NA,CASIAEAANEQFF,TGTGCCAGCATTGCAGAGGCGGCCAATGAGCAGTTCTTC
NA,TRBJ1-1,TRBV5-1,NA,CASSLFMNTEAFF,TGCGCCAGCAGCCTCTTTATGAACACTGAAGCTTTCTTT
NA,TRBJ2-3,TRBV6-6,TRBD1,CASSRQGGYTDTQYF,TGTGCCAGCAGCCGACAGGGTGGATACACAGATACGCAGTATTTT
NA,TRBJ2-7,TRBV5-6,NA,CASSPPGGDSAYEQYF,TGTGCCAGCAGTCCTCCCGGAGGAGATTCCGCCTACGAGCAGTACTTC
NA,TRBJ2-7,TRBV5-4,NA,CASSSDFITYEQYF,TGTGCCAGCAGCTCGGATTTTATAACCTACGAGCAGTACTTC
NA,TRBJ1-2,TRBV9,TRBD1,CASSVNDRGPGYTF,TGTGCCAGCAGCGTAAACGACAGGGGGCCTGGCTACACCTTC
few,TRBJ1-2,TRBV30,NA,CAWRTGPSSGYTF,TGTGCCTGGAGGACCGGGCCGTCAAGTGGCTACACCTTC
NA,TRBJ2-3,TRBV28,NA,CASSYRQGGDTQYF,TGTGCCAGCAGTTACAGACAGGGAGGAGATACGCAGTATTTT
NA,TRBJ2-1,TRBV4-3,TRBD2,CASSPPGLAGYNEQFF,TGCGCCAGCAGCCCCCCGGGACTAGCGGGGTACAATGAGCAGTTCTTC
NA,TRBJ2-5,TRBV5-8,NA,CASSPGGATLGETQYF,TGTGCCAGCAGTCCTGGGGGGGCCACCCTGGGAGAGACCCAGTACTTC
NA,TRBJ2-7,TRBV28,TRBD1,CASSPRRLLRRGRRMEYF,TGTGCCAGCAGTCCCCGACGCTTACTCCGCAGGGGGCGAAGGATGGAGTACTTC
NA,TRBJ2-7,TRBV28,NA,CASSYSPGSYEQYF,TGTGCCAGCAGTTACTCCCCTGGCTCCTACGAGCAGTACTTC
NA,TRBJ2-7,TRBV29-1,NA,CSVAEYEQYF,TGCAGCGTTGCCGAATACGAGCAGTACTTC
NA,TRBJ1-5,TRBV10-3,NA,CAISDAYEGPWHF,TGTGCCATCAGTGATGCGTATGAGGGACCTTGGCATTTT
NA,TRBJ1-1,TRBV19,TRBD1,CASQSGTGMKAFF,TGTGCCAGCCAATCCGGGACAGGGATGAAAGCTTTCTTT
NA,TRBJ2-3,TRBV11-2,TRBD2,CASSLGAGGGTDTQYF,TGTGCCAGCAGCTTAGGGGCGGGAGGCGGCACAGATACGCAGTATTTT
NA,TRBJ2-3,TRBV28,NA,CASSRPDSASTDTQYF,TGTGCCAGCAGCCGCCCGGACTCGGCGAGCACAGATACGCAGTATTTT